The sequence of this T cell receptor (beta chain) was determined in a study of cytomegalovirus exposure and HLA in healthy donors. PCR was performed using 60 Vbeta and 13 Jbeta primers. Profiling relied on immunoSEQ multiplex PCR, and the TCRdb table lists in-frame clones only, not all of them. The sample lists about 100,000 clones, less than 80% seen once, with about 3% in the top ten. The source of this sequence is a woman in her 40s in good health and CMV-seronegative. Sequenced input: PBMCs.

The CDR3 DNA follows: TGTGCCAGCAGCCAGTTAGACCACTACGAGCAGTACTTC. This sequence encodes CASSQLDHYEQYF. The chain carries TRBV14 and TRBJ2-5; no clear D gene. With the DNA end fitting TRBJ2-7 better, the J assignment may be wrong. The CDR3 extends over 13 amino acids. Germline values: CDR1 SGHDN, CDR2 FVKESK.